These T cell receptor beta chains were read from a single sample in a study of identical twins. TCRdb re-called the 5' RACE reads through MiXCR, storing one row per CDR3 protein. The sample contains 450,000 to 600,000 distinct CDR3 sequences, around 22% of which appear only once. The sample was also linked to a second study, of yellow fever vaccine responses in identical twins.

Sample: CD4+ T cells sorted from blood. All receptors come from a woman aged 18-29 years in good health. The CDR3 runs from the conserved cysteine through the conserved F or W. A D gene is named only where the DNA matches it firmly. The listing skips clone size in some rows; elsewhere it reads once, few, many or a size class.

clone size,V gene,D gene,J gene,CDR3 DNA,CDR3 protein
few,TRBV28,TRBD1,TRBJ2-1,TGTGCCAGCACCGAACCAGGGGGCTCCTACAATGAGCAGTTCTTC,CASTEPGGSYNEQFF
few,TRBV2,TRBD1,TRBJ2-2,TGTGCCAGCAGTGCCCGGCAGGGGGCGAGCGGCGGGGAGCTGTTTTTT,CASSARQGASGGELFF
few,TRBV2,NA,TRBJ2-5,TGTGCCAGCAGTGAATTTTATTTCGGCGGGGGCTTAGAGACCCAGTACTTC,CASSEFYFGGGLETQYF
NA,TRBV13,TRBD2,TRBJ2-7,TGTGCCAGCAGCACCAGGACTAGCGGGAGTGCCTTCTCCTACGAGCAGTACTTC,CASSTRTSGSAFSYEQYF
NA,TRBV12-3/TRBV12-4,TRBD1,TRBJ1-6,TGTGCCAGCAGTTTCTCACAGGGGCATTCACCCCTCCACTTT,CASSFSQGHSPLHF
NA,TRBV7-9,TRBD2,TRBJ2-3,TGTGCCACCACCCTAGCGGGGGGGACGAATACGCAGTATTTT,CATTLAGGTNTQYF
few,TRBV12-3/TRBV12-4,NA,TRBJ2-5,TGTGCCAGCAGTTTAATCTTCAGGGAAGAGACCCAGTACTTC,CASSLIFREETQYF
NA,TRBV12-3/TRBV12-4,TRBD2,TRBJ2-1,TGTGCCAGCACCCCGGGACTAGCGATGACCAATGAGCAGTTCTTC,CASTPGLAMTNEQFF
NA,TRBV25-1,TRBD2,TRBJ2-7,TGTGCCAGCGCCAGCGAGGCTAGCGGATCCTACGAGCAGTACTTC,CASASEASGSYEQYF
few,TRBV6-1,TRBD2,TRBJ2-1,TGTGCCAGCAGCGGACTAGCGGGACGATCCTACAATGAGCAGTTCTTC,CASSGLAGRSYNEQFF
NA,TRBV14,NA,TRBJ1-2,TGTGCCAGCAGCATCCGGACAGACCTTCAAACCTATGGCTACACCTTC,CASSIRTDLQTYGYTF
few,TRBV3-1,NA,TRBJ1-4,TGTGCCAGCAGCCCCACCCGAAACGGAAAACTGTTTTTT,CASSPTRNGKLFF
NA,TRBV24-1,TRBD2,TRBJ2-5,TGTGCCACCAGTGAGGCGGGAGAGGAGGAGACCCAGTACTTC,CATSEAGEEETQYF
NA,TRBV19,TRBD1,TRBJ2-7,TGTGCCAGTAGTATAGCCACGACAGGGGCCTACGAGCAGTACTTC,CASSIATTGAYEQYF
few,TRBV28,NA,TRBJ2-1,TGTGCCAGCAGTCCCCCTCCCGGGACGCCCTACAATGAGCAGTTCTTC,CASSPPPGTPYNEQFF
few,TRBV5-1,TRBD2,TRBJ2-1,TGCGCCAGCAGCTCCACTCTAGCGGGGGCCTACAATGAGCAGTTCTTC,CASSSTLAGAYNEQFF
NA,TRBV10-3,TRBD2,TRBJ2-3,TGTGCCATCAGTGGAACTAGCGGGGCCACTTCCACAGATACGCAGTATTTT,CAISGTSGATSTDTQYF
few,TRBV5-1,NA,TRBJ1-5,TGCGCCAGCAGCTTGGAGGGGAGGGGGCAGCCCCAGCATTTT,CASSLEGRGQPQHF
NA,TRBV12-3/TRBV12-4,TRBD2,TRBJ2-1,TGTGCCAGCTGGACTAGCGGGGGGGCCGGTGAGCAGTTCTTC,CASWTSGGAGEQFF
few,TRBV7-9,TRBD1,TRBJ1-2,TGTGCCAGCAGCTTAATAAGGGACAGCTATGGCTACACCTTC,CASSLIRDSYGYTF
many,TRBV12-3/TRBV12-4,NA,TRBJ1-5,TGTGCCAGCAGAGAGGGTGGTCAGCCCCAGCATTTT,CASREGGQPQHF
few,TRBV7-9,NA,TRBJ2-3,TGTGCCAGCAGCTCCTTAGACCGTCGGGGCACAGATACGCAGTATTTT,CASSSLDRRGTDTQYF
once,TRBV12-3/TRBV12-4,NA,TRBJ1-2,TGTGCCAGCAGTCGCGCGCAAGGAAACTATGGCTACACCTTC,CASSRAQGNYGYTF
few,TRBV6-1,TRBD2,TRBJ2-1,TGTGCCAGCACCCACGGGGAGCGGGGGGGCCCGGGTTTGAATGAGCAGTTCTTC,CASTHGERGGPGLNEQFF
many,TRBV20-1,NA,TRBJ2-1,TGCAGTGCTTCCGGACAGTCCTACAATGAGCAGTTCTTC,CSASGQSYNEQFF
few,TRBV5-1,NA,TRBJ2-7,TGCGCCAGCAGCTTAATTGAGGGGACCTACGAGCAGTACTTC,CASSLIEGTYEQYF
few,TRBV27,NA,TRBJ2-1,TGTGCCAGCAGTAAAGGGCCGCTGGTCCATGAGCAGTTCTTC,CASSKGPLVHEQFF
NA,TRBV10-2,TRBD2,TRBJ2-1,TGCGCCAGCAGTTCATCCGGGACTAGCGGATACAATGAGCAGTTCTTC,CASSSSGTSGYNEQFF
few,TRBV5-1,TRBD1,TRBJ2-2,TGCGCCAGCAGCCACCGGGACAGGGGGAGATCCACCGGGGAGCTGTTTTTT,CASSHRDRGRSTGELFF
NA,TRBV7-2,TRBD1,TRBJ1-2,TGTGCCAGCAGCCAATCGACAGGGGCTGGCTACACCTTC,CASSQSTGAGYTF
few,TRBV5-1,TRBD2,TRBJ2-7,TGCGCCAGCAGCTTGGCCTATAGTAGCGGGAGCCCCTACGAGCAGTACTTC,CASSLAYSSGSPYEQYF
few,TRBV5-1,TRBD1,TRBJ1-6,TGCGCCAGCAGCCCTGGGGTTGGACAGGGAAAGTCACCCCTCCACTTT,CASSPGVGQGKSPLHF
few,TRBV12-3/TRBV12-4,TRBD2,TRBJ2-7,TGTGCCAGCAGTTTAATTTCTAGCGGGAGGTACGAGCAGTACTTC,CASSLISSGRYEQYF
NA,TRBV7-2,NA,TRBJ1-4,TGTGCCAGCAGCTCCGAAACTGGGGCGGCTAATGAAAAACTGTTTTTT,CASSSETGAANEKLFF
NA,TRBV2,TRBD1,TRBJ2-7,TGTGCCAGCAGTGAAGCCCACTGGGACAGGGGGCACGAGCAGTACTTC,CASSEAHWDRGHEQYF
NA,TRBV3-1,NA,TRBJ1-1,TGTGCCAGCAGCCAACCAGGGGAGGTTTCTGAAGCTTTCTTT,CASSQPGEVSEAFF
once,TRBV7-9,NA,TRBJ2-3,TGTGCCAGCAGCCGACCCGGGACGGATTACACAGATACGCAGTATTTT,CASSRPGTDYTDTQYF
few,TRBV10-3,NA,TRBJ2-1,TGTGCCAGCCGGGACGGGAGTGGGATTAATGAGCAGTTCTTC,CASRDGSGINEQFF
NA,TRBV7-6,NA,TRBJ2-2,TGTGCCATCCTCCCCATGGCGGAGTACACCGGGGAGCTGTTTTTT,CAILPMAEYTGELFF
few,TRBV12-3/TRBV12-4,TRBD1,TRBJ1-2,TGTGCCAGCAGTCCGACAGGGCCGACCTATGGCTACACCTTC,CASSPTGPTYGYTF
few,TRBV4-1,TRBD2,TRBJ2-1,TGCGCCAGCAGCCAAGCCGTTGGGGGACTAGCGGGGCCTAGCTCCTACAATGAGCAGTTCTTC,CASSQAVGGLAGPSSYNEQFF
once,TRBV20-1,NA,TRBJ2-1,TGCAGTGCTAGAGATCGGGGACCAGCGGTGAATGAGCAGTTCTTC,CSARDRGPAVNEQFF
few,TRBV3-1,NA,TRBJ2-2,TGTGCCAGCAGCCGCAAACTAGACACCGGGGAGCTGTTTTTT,CASSRKLDTGELFF
many,TRBV6-4,NA,TRBJ2-7,TGTGCCAGCAGGCATCCGGGGCTTACCTACGAGCAGTACTTC,CASRHPGLTYEQYF
NA,TRBV6-1,TRBD1,TRBJ2-2,TGTGCCAGCCACCGACAGGGGGATGCCGGGGAGCTGTTTTTT,CASHRQGDAGELFF
NA,TRBV29-1,TRBD2,TRBJ2-1,TGCAGCGGGACGACTAGCGGGGGGTACAATGAGCAGTTCTTC,CSGTTSGGYNEQFF
NA,TRBV3-1,TRBD1,TRBJ2-7,TGTGCCAGCAGCCAAGGACAGGGGGGAACCTACGAGCAGTACTTC,CASSQGQGGTYEQYF
once,TRBV20-1,TRBD2,TRBJ2-1,TGCAGTGCTTGGACTAGCGGGCTCAATGAGCAGTTCTTC,CSAWTSGLNEQFF
few,TRBV28,NA,TRBJ1-2,TGTGCCAGCAGCTCATGGGGGGGCCGCATTGGGGGCTACACCTTC,CASSSWGGRIGGYTF
NA,TRBV6-2/TRBV6-3,NA,TRBJ2-7,TGTGCCAGCAGTTACGTCGGACCCAGGCCCTACGAGCAGTACTTC,CASSYVGPRPYEQYF
few,TRBV5-1,TRBD2,TRBJ2-1,TGCGCCAGCAGCTTCCTTAAAGCGGGGAACAATGAGCAGTTCTTC,CASSFLKAGNNEQFF
few,TRBV10-3,TRBD2,TRBJ2-1,TGTGCCATCAGTGAGCCCCGGGGACAAGCGGGGGTCGGCTACAATGAGCAGTTCTTC,CAISEPRGQAGVGYNEQFF
NA,TRBV24-1,NA,TRBJ2-4,TGTGCCACCAGTGCCCTGGGGGCAGGAAACATTCAGTACTTC,CATSALGAGNIQYF
few,TRBV7-6,NA,TRBJ1-1,TGTGCCAGCAGCTTAAGTACGGGGTCCAACACTGAAGCTTTCTTT,CASSLSTGSNTEAFF
few,TRBV12-3/TRBV12-4,TRBD2,TRBJ2-1,TGTGCCAGCAGTTTCTTGGGGGAGGGCCGGAATGAGCAGTTCTTC,CASSFLGEGRNEQFF
NA,TRBV2,NA,TRBJ2-7,TGTGCCACATCTAGCGAGACCTCCTACGAGCAGTACTTC,CATSSETSYEQYF
NA,TRBV27,NA,TRBJ1-3,TGTGCCAGCAGTTTAGGTCTCGTCGGCATCTCTGGAAACACCATATATTTT,CASSLGLVGISGNTIYF
few,TRBV20-1,NA,TRBJ2-7,TGCAGTGCTAGAGCTAACGACTGGCCTACCTACGAGCAGTACTTC,CSARANDWPTYEQYF
NA,TRBV2,TRBD1,TRBJ1-5,TGTGCCAGCAGTGTCTCGGACAGGTTTCGTTATCAGCCCCAGCATTTT,CASSVSDRFRYQPQHF